This T cell receptor (beta chain) was observed in a study of blood T cell repertoires in COVID-19. Study as a whole: Material from acute and convalescent COVID-19 was sourced from the United States, Italy and Spain.

How the authors handled the data: Reference gene primer amplification yielded estimated nucleated cell counts. Clones were sequenced by immunoSEQ multiplex PCR, and TCRdb holds only the in-frame ones, with some missing. From that table come the V and J calls and clone size; the DNA was used to work out D and trimming. The profile shows about 270,000 clones, about nine tenths of them singletons. Looked up from germline, CDR1 is SNHLY and CDR2 is FYNNEI. This CDR3 is built from 17 residues. The J segment lost 4 bases and the V segment lost 6 bases, leaving 14 bases of the junction unmatched. All enrollees were roughly 18 to 100 years old and from roughly 22 US areas.

The sequencing input was PBMCs or T cells enriched from blood (not recorded which). The receptor was isolated from a woman in her thirties or forties with acute COVID-19. This chain connects TRBV2 to TRBJ1-2; TRBD1 agrees at 10 bases. The CDR3 nucleotides are TGTGCCAGCAGCGAGACAGGGACAGGGGTTGTAGGCTATGGCTACACCTTC. Amino acid sequence: CASSETGTGVVGYGYTF.